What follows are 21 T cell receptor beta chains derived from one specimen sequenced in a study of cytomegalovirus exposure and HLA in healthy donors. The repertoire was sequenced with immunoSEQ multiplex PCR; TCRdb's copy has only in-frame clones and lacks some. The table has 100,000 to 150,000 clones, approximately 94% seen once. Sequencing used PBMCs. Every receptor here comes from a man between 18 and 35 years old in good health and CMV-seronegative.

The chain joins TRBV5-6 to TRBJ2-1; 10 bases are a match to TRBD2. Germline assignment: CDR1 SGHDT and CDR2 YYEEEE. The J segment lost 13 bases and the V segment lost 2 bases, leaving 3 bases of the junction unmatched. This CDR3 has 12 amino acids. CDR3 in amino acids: CASSFSGRAQFF. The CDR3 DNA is TGTGCCAGCAGCTTCAGCGGGAGGGCCCAGTTCTTC.

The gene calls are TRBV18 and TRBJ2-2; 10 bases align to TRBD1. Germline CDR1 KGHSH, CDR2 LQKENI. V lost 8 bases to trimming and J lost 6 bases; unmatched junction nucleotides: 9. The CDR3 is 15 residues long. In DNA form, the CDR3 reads TGTGCCAGCACCACCGGGACAGGGGAGTCCGGGGAGCTGTTTTTT. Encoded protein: CASTTGTGESGELFF.

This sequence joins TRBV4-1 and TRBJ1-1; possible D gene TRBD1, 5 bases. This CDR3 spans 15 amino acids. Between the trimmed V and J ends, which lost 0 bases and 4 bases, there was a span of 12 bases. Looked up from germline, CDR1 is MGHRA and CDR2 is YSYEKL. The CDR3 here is CASSQDRGGSTEAFF. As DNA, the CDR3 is TGCGCCAGCAGCCAAGATCGGGGGGGATCCACTGAAGCTTTCTTT.

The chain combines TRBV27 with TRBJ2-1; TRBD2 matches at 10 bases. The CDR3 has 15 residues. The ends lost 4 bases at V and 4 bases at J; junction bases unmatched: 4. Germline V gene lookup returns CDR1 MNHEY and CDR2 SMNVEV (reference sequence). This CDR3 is CASSYSGRIYNEQFF. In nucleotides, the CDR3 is TGTGCCAGCAGTTATAGCGGGAGGATTTACAATGAGCAGTTCTTC.

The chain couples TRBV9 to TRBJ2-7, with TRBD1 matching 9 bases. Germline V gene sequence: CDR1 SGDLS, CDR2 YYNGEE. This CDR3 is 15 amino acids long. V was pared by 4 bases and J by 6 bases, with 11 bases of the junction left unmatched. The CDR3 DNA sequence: TGTGCCAGCAGCCCTTCATCCGGGACAGGGCCCGAGCAGTACTTC. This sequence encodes CASSPSSGTGPEQYF.

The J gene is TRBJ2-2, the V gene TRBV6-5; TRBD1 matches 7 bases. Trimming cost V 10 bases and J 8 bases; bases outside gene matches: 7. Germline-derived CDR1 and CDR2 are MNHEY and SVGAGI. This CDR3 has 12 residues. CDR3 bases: TGTGCCACCCGACAGGGATGGGGGGAGCTGTTTTTT. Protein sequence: CATRQGWGELFF.

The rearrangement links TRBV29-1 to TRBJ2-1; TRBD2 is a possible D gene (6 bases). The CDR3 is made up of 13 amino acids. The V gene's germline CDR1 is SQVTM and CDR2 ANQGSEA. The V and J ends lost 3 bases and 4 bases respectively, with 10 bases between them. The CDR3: CSVDSGTYNEQFF. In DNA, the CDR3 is TGCAGCGTTGACTCGGGGACTTACAATGAGCAGTTCTTC.

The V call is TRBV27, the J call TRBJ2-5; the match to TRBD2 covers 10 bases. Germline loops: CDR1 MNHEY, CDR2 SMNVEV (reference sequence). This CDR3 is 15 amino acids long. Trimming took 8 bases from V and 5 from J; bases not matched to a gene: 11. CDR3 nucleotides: TGTGCCAGCGGGTGGTCTAGCGGGAGTAGGGAGACCCAGTACTTC. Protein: CASGWSSGSRETQYF.

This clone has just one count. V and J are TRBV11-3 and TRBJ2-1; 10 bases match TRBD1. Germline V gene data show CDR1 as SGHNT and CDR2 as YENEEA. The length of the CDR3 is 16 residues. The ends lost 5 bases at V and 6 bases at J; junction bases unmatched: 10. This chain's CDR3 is CASSPGQGLRGNEQFF. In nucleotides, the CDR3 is TGTGCCAGCAGCCCGGGACAGGGGCTAAGGGGCAATGAGCAGTTCTTC.

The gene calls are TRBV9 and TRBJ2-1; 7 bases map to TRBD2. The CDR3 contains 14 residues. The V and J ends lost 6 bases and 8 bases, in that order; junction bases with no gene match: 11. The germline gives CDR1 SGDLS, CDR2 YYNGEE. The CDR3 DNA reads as TGTGCCAGCATGGCGAGCGGGGCCGGGTATGAGCAGTTCTTC. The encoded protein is CASMASGAGYEQFF.

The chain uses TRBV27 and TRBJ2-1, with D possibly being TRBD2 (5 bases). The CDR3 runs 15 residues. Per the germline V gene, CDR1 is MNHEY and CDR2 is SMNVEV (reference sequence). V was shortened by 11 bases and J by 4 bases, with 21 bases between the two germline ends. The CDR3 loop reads CAASPASSYYNEQFF. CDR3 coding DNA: TGTGCCGCTTCGCCCGCTAGCTCCTATTACAATGAGCAGTTCTTC.

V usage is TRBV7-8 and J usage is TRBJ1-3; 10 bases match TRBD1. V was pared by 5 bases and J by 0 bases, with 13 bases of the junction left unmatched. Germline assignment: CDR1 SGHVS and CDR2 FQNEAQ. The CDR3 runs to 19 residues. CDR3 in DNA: TGTGCCAGCAGCCCCTATCCCGGGACAGGGGATAGCTCTGGAAACACCATATATTTT. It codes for CASSPYPGTGDSSGNTIYF.

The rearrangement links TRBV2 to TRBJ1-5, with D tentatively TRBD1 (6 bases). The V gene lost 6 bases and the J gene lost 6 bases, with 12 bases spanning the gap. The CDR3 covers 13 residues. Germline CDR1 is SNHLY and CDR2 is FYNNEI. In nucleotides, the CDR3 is TGTGCCAGCAGACAGGGTATTGGTCAGCCCCAGCATTTT. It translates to CASRQGIGQPQHF.

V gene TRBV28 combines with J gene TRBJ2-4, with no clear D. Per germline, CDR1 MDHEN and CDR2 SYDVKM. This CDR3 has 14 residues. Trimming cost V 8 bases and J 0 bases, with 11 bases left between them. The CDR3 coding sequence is TGTGCCAGCTGGCCTGCTCTAGCCAAAAACATTCAGTACTTC. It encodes CASWPALAKNIQYF.

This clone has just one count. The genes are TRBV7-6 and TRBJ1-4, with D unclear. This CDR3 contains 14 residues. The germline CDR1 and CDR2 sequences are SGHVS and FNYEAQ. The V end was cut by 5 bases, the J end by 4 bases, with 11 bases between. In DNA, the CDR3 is TGTGCCAGCAGCCAGGCGGGGTTTAATGAAAAACTGTTTTTT. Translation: CASSQAGFNEKLFF.

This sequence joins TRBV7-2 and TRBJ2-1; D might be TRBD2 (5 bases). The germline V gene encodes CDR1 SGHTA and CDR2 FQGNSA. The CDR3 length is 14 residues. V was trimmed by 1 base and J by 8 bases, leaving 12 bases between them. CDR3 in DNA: TGTGCCAGCAGCTTAGAAATACTAGTCGATGAGCAGTTCTTC. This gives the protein CASSLEILVDEQFF. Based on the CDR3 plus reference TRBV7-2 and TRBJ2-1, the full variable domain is GAGVSQSPSNKVTEKGKDVELRCDPISGHTALYWYRQSLGQGLEFLIYFQGNSAPDKSGLPSDRFSAERTGGSVSTLTIQRTQQEDSAVYLCASSLEILVDEQFFGPGTRLTVL.

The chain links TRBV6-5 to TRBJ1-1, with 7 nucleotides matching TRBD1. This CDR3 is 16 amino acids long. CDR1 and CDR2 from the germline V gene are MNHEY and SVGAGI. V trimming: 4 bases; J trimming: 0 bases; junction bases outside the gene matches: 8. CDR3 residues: CASSWGDSRLNTEAFF. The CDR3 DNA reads TGTGCCAGCAGTTGGGGGGACAGCAGATTGAACACTGAAGCTTTCTTT.

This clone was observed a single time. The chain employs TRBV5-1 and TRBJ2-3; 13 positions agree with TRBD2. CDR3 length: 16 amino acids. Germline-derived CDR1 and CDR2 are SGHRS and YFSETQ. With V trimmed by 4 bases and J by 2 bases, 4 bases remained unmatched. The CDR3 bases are TGCGCCAGCAGCGAAGGGACTAGCGGGAACACAGATACGCAGTATTTT. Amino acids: CASSEGTSGNTDTQYF.

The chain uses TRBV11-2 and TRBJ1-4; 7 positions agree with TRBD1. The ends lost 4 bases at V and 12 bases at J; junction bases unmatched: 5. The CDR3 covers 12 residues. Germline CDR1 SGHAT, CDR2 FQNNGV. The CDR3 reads CASSSRQGQLFF. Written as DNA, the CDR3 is TGTGCCAGCAGCTCCCGACAGGGTCAACTGTTTTTT.

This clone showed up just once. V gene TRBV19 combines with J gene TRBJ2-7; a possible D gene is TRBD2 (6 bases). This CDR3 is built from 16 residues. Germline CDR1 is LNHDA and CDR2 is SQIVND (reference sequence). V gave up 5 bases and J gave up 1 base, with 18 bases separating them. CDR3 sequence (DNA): TGTGCCAGTAGTCCCTATAGGGGCCGGGAGTCCTACGAGCAGTACTTC. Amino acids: CASSPYRGRESYEQYF.

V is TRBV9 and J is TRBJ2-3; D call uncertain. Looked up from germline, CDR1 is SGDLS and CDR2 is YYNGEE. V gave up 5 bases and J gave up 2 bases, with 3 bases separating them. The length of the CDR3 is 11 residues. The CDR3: CASSITDTQYF. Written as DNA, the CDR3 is TGTGCCAGCAGTATCACAGATACGCAGTATTTT. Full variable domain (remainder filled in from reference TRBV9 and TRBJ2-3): DSGVTQTPKHLITATGQRVTLRCSPRSGDLSVYWYQQSLDQGLQFLIQYYNGEERAKGNILERFSAQQFPDLHSELNLSSLELGDSALYFCASSITDTQYFGPGTRLTVL.